The 27 T cell receptor beta chains below were found in one sample sequenced in a study of blood T cell repertoires in COVID-19. TCRdb's table, derived via immunoSEQ multiplex PCR, lists solely in-frame clones and lacks some. The sample includes around 210,000 clones, approximately 85% seen only once; the top ten take approximately 5%. The sequencing sample was made of peripheral blood. The origin of the receptors is a man aged 50 or older with COVID-19, enrolled during active disease.

V and J are TRBV15 and TRBJ2-5; no reliable D call. Deletions cut 0 bases from V and 4 bases from J, with 6 bases between. Germline V gene lookup returns CDR1 LNHNV and CDR2 YYDKDF (reference sequence). The CDR3 is 13 amino acids. CDR3 nucleotide sequence: TGTGCCACCAGCAGAGAAGAGGTAGAGACCCAGTACTTC. Protein: CATSREEVETQYF.

The chain couples TRBV3-1 (or the pseudogene TRBV3-2) to TRBJ1-1; the D is unclear. The length of the CDR3 is 13 residues. V was clipped by 5 bases and J by 0 bases, with 7 bases between them. The germline V gene encodes CDR1 LGHDT and CDR2 YNNKEL (reference sequence). CDR3 sequence (DNA): TGTGCCAGCAGCGCCAGTATGAACACTGAAGCTTTCTTT. It yields the protein CASSASMNTEAFF.

The rearrangement joins TRBV4-1 to TRBJ2-1; 9 bases map to TRBD2. In germline, CDR1 is MGHRA, CDR2 YSYEKL. The V segment lost 1 base and the J segment 8 bases; nucleotides outside the gene matches: 9. The CDR3 extends over 16 amino acids. CDR3 region: CASSQGLAGLRDEQFF. The CDR3 DNA follows: TGCGCCAGCAGCCAAGGTCTAGCGGGGTTGAGGGATGAGCAGTTCTTC.

This sequence joins TRBV3-1 (or the pseudogene TRBV3-2) and TRBJ2-1; 14 nucleotides match TRBD2. Looked up from germline, CDR1 is LGHDT and CDR2 is YNNKEL (reference sequence). This CDR3 comprises 17 residues. The J segment lost 4 bases and the V segment lost 2 bases, leaving 4 bases of the junction unmatched. The CDR3 coding sequence is TGTGCCAGCAGCCAACCCCGGACTAGCGGGGGGTACAATGAGCAGTTCTTC. This codes for CASSQPRTSGGYNEQFF.

The gene calls are TRBV7-2 and TRBJ2-6; perhaps TRBD1 as D (5 bases). The CDR3 extends over 19 amino acids. The germline gives CDR1 SGHTA, CDR2 FQGNSA. V was shortened by 5 bases and J by 0 bases, with 20 bases between the two germline ends. The CDR3, as DNA: TGTGCCAGCAGCCCATCCGGACAAACAATCTACTCTGGGGCCAACGTCCTGACTTTC. Translated, it gives CASSPSGQTIYSGANVLTF.

CDR3 residues: CASSSYLASVQYF. CDR3 sequence (DNA): TGTGCCAGCAGCTCCTATCTAGCTTCGGTGCAGTATTTT. The rearrangement uses TRBV7-3 and TRBJ2-3; possibly TRBD2 for D (5 bases). This CDR3 comprises 13 residues. V gave up 4 bases and J gave up 11 bases, with 16 bases separating them. Germline CDR1 reads SGHTA; CDR2 reads FQGTGA.

The chain uses TRBV18 and TRBJ2-3; 9 bases agree with TRBD2. CDR1 and CDR2 (germline): KGHSH, LQKENI. This CDR3 comprises 16 residues. J gave up 4 bases and V 3 bases, and 8 bases lay outside the gene matches. CDR3 in amino acids: CASSPIAGVLPDTQYF. CDR3 coding DNA: TGTGCCAGCTCACCGATAGCGGGGGTGCTCCCAGATACGCAGTATTTT.

The chain recombines TRBV4-3 with TRBJ1-1, with TRBD1 matching over 12 bases. The CDR3 extends over 19 amino acids. V shed 1 base and J 0 bases; nucleotides not matched to a gene: 9. CDR1 and CDR2 (germline): LGHNA, YSLEER. CDR3 protein: CASSQAGTGGARVNTEAFF. As DNA, the CDR3 is TGCGCCAGCAGCCAAGCCGGGACAGGGGGCGCGAGGGTGAACACTGAAGCTTTCTTT.

This chain connects TRBV7-2 to TRBJ2-2; no clear D gene. V dropped 2 bases and J dropped 6 bases, with 4 bases sitting between them. The germline V gene has CDR1 SGHTA and CDR2 FQGNSA. The CDR3 extends over 12 amino acids. The CDR3 bases are TGTGCCAGCAGCTTACTAGCCGGGGAGCTGTTTTTT. Its protein product is CASSLLAGELFF.

This chain uses TRBV3-1 (or the pseudogene TRBV3-2) with TRBJ2-5; 9 bases match TRBD1. V lost 2 bases and J lost 5; bases outside the gene matches: 12. CDR3 length: 17 residues. The V gene's germline CDR1 is LGHDT and CDR2 YNNKEL (reference sequence). The CDR3 DNA follows: TGTGCCAGCAGCCAAAGGGGGCCGGGACAGGGAATGGAGACCCAGTACTTC. Residues: CASSQRGPGQGMETQYF.

This chain links TRBV4-3 with TRBJ1-2; D is uncertain. Trimming took off 0 bases at V and 5 bases at J, with 7 bases between the two ends. Germline V gene sequence: CDR1 LGHNA, CDR2 YSLEER. The CDR3 is made up of 13 amino acids. In nucleotides, the CDR3 is TGCGCCAGCAGCCAAGAACGGGGTTATGGCTACACCTTC. This gives the protein CASSQERGYGYTF.

This chain joins TRBV9 and TRBJ2-2, with D perhaps TRBD1 (6 bases). Trimming stripped 8 bases from V and 2 bases from J, with 13 bases between. Germline CDR1 reads SGDLS; CDR2 reads YYNGEE. CDR3 length: 14 amino acids. The CDR3 spells CASTGTINTGELFF. CDR3 sequence (DNA): TGTGCCAGTACCGGGACAATCAACACCGGGGAGCTGTTTTTT.

The chain employs TRBV7-9 and TRBJ2-5, with 7 bases aligning to TRBD2. Germline V CDR1 and CDR2: SEHNR, FQNEAQ (reference sequence). V was clipped by 1 base and J by 3 bases; unmatched bases: 2. The length of the CDR3 is 14 residues. The CDR3 here is CASSLGSGKETQYF. As DNA, the CDR3 is TGTGCCAGCAGCTTAGGAAGCGGGAAAGAGACCCAGTACTTC. The full variable domain, rest sourced from reference TRBV7-9 and TRBJ2-5, is DTGVSQNPRHKITKRGQNVTFRCDPISEHNRLYWYRQTLGQGPEFLTYFQNEAQLEKSRLLSDRFSAERPKGSFSTLEIQRTEQGDSAMYLCASSLGSGKETQYFGPGTRLLVL.

This chain connects TRBV7-2 to TRBJ1-5; D is unresolved. V gave up 4 bases and J gave up 1 base, with 14 bases separating them. CDR3 length: 16 residues. Germline CDR1 reads SGHTA; CDR2 reads FQGNSA. The CDR3 bases are TGTGCCAGCAGCTCCCGATGGGGAGGGAGCAATCAGCCCCAGCATTTT. It encodes CASSSRWGGSNQPQHF.

This clone was observed a handful of times. The V gene is TRBV19, the J gene TRBJ2-6, with 8 bases aligning to TRBD2. The J segment lost 0 bases and the V segment lost 0 bases, leaving 4 bases of the junction unmatched. Germline loops: CDR1 LNHDA, CDR2 SQIVND (reference sequence). The CDR3 loop spans 18 amino acids. This chain's CDR3 is CASSIEAGTSSGANVLTF. The CDR3 DNA is TGTGCCAGTAGTATAGAGGCGGGGACTAGCTCTGGGGCCAACGTCCTGACTTTC.

This clone was seen just once. The sample holds other DNA sequences that translate to the same CDR3. The rearrangement joins TRBV5-4 to TRBJ2-7; perhaps TRBD1 as D (6 bases). This CDR3 is 14 amino acids long. Trimming left V 4 bases short and J 4 bases short, with 15 bases between. The germline V gene encodes CDR1 SGHNT and CDR2 YYREEE (reference sequence). The CDR3 DNA reads as TGTGCCAGCAGCCCCCCCGGACAGTTATACGAGCAGTACTTC. It yields the protein CASSPPGQLYEQYF.

The V gene is TRBV4-3, the J gene TRBJ2-7; weak D call: TRBD2 (6 bases). The CDR3 runs 15 residues. The germline CDR1 and CDR2 sequences are LGHNA and YSLEER. Between the trimmed V and J ends, which lost 1 base and 3 bases, there was a span of 13 bases. This chain's CDR3 is CASSQVGSGRYEQYF. CDR3 coding DNA: TGCGCCAGCAGCCAAGTAGGGAGCGGGCGCTACGAGCAGTACTTC.

Only one count was recorded for this clone. The chain couples TRBV7-2 to TRBJ2-7, with TRBD1 as a possible D gene (6 bases). This CDR3 has 13 residues. Trimming removed 4 bases from V and 4 bases from J, with 11 bases in between. Germline CDR1 SGHTA, CDR2 FQGNSA. CDR3 nucleotide sequence: TGTGCCAGCAGCTGGACAGCAGATTACGAGCAGTACTTC. This sequence encodes CASSWTADYEQYF.

This sequence joins TRBV6-5 and TRBJ2-5; D not resolved. From germline, CDR1 is MNHEY and CDR2 SVGAGI. The CDR3 length is 10 residues. Trimming left V 6 bases short and J 5 bases short, with 4 bases between. The CDR3 sequence is CASRLETQYF. The CDR3 region has the DNA TGTGCCAGCAGACTGGAGACCCAGTACTTC.

This clone was seen a single time. The chain employs TRBV3-1 (or the pseudogene TRBV3-2) and TRBJ2-1; possible D gene TRBD2, 7 bases. V lost 1 base and J 4 bases, leaving 14 bases between the germline ends. The CDR3 runs to 16 residues. CDR1 and CDR2 (germline): LGHDT, YNNKEL (reference sequence). This CDR3 is CASSQATGRGYNEQFF. DNA of the CDR3: TGTGCCAGCAGCCAAGCCACAGGGAGGGGGTACAATGAGCAGTTCTTC.

Only a few counts were recorded for this clone. The chain links TRBV5-5 to TRBJ1-2; TRBD1 matches 7 bases. V gave up 0 bases and J gave up 3 bases; unmatched junction bases: 2. Germline assignment: CDR1 SGHKS and CDR2 YYEKEE (reference sequence). The CDR3 totals 14 residues. CDR3 sequence: CASSLEGQDYGYTF. CDR3 nucleotides: TGTGCCAGCAGCTTGGAAGGACAGGACTATGGCTACACCTTC.

The V call is TRBV3-1 (or the pseudogene TRBV3-2), the J call TRBJ2-1, with 7 positions matching TRBD1. The junction had 6 bases not matched to a gene; V was cut back by 7 bases and J by 0 bases. Germline assignment: CDR1 LGHDT and CDR2 YNNKEL (reference sequence). This CDR3 comprises 15 residues. The CDR3 coding sequence is TGTGCCAGCACCCCCGACAGGGCCTCCTACAATGAGCAGTTCTTC. Translating it yields CASTPDRASYNEQFF.

V gene TRBV5-1 combines with J gene TRBJ2-1, with 14 bases aligning to TRBD2. Losses at the gene ends were 3 bases for V and 2 bases for J; bases not matched to a gene: 7. Germline CDR1 is SGHRS and CDR2 is YFSETQ. The CDR3 consists of 18 residues. The DNA of the CDR3 is TGCGCCAGCAGCTCAACGACTAGCGGGGGGGCCGCCTACAATGAGCAGTTCTTC. It codes for CASSSTTSGGAAYNEQFF.

This clone was counted a few times. The rearrangement joins TRBV19 to TRBJ2-3; D gene uncertain. V was trimmed by 3 bases and J by 2 bases, leaving 12 bases between them. Germline assignment: CDR1 LNHDA and CDR2 SQIVND (reference sequence). This CDR3 comprises 15 residues. Here the CDR3 DNA reads TGTGCCAGTAGTATCCCAGCAGCGTACACAGATACGCAGTATTTT. Translation gives CASSIPAAYTDTQYF.

This chain joins TRBV3-1 (or the pseudogene TRBV3-2) and TRBJ1-2; D is unresolved. V was cut by 2 bases and J by 4 bases, with 8 bases left in between. The CDR3 consists of 13 residues. CDR1 and CDR2 from the germline V gene are LGHDT and YNNKEL (reference sequence). The CDR3 is CASSQPPGYGYTF. CDR3 nucleotide sequence: TGTGCCAGCAGCCAACCCCCGGGCTATGGCTACACCTTC.

The chain has TRBV30 and TRBJ1-4; 10 nucleotides match TRBD1. The V and J ends lost 7 bases and 6 bases, in that order; junction bases with no gene match: 8. CDR3 length equals 14 residues. Germline lookup yields CDR1 GTSNPN and CDR2 SVGIG (reference sequence). CDR3 in amino acids: CALGLGQGYEKLFF. For the CDR3, the DNA is TGTGCCTTGGGTTTGGGACAGGGGTATGAAAAACTGTTTTTT.

The rearrangement joins TRBV19 to TRBJ2-1; 10 bases are a match to TRBD1. Germline-derived CDR1 and CDR2 are LNHDA and SQIVND (reference sequence). The CDR3 runs 15 residues. V was pared by 5 bases and J by 4 bases, with 5 bases of the junction left unmatched. CDR3 in amino acids: CASSLRQGAYNEQFF. The CDR3 DNA sequence: TGTGCCAGTAGTCTTCGACAGGGGGCTTACAATGAGCAGTTCTTC.